What follows are 14 T cell receptor beta chains derived from one specimen sequenced in a study of cytomegalovirus exposure and HLA in healthy donors. Primers: 60 Vbeta forward and 13 Jbeta reverse. Assay: immunoSEQ multiplex PCR; the TCRdb copy retains only in-frame clones and omits some. The sample lists about 180,000 clones; about 79% were seen once. The source material was PBMCs. These TCRs come from a young man in good health and CMV-seronegative.

V is TRBV28 and J is TRBJ2-7, with a tentative D call TRBD1 (6 bases). V gave up 2 bases and J gave up 1 base, with 18 bases separating them. The CDR3 loop spans 17 amino acids. Germline V gene data show CDR1 as MDHEN and CDR2 as SYDVKM. CDR3 sequence: CASSLPREGEVSYEQYF. The CDR3 bases are TGTGCCAGCAGTTTACCCAGAGAGGGGGAAGTATCCTACGAGCAGTACTTC.

This clone was seen a few times. The chain couples TRBV6-5 to TRBJ2-1; D remains ambiguous. The V gene lost 2 bases and the J gene lost 0 bases, with 8 bases spanning the gap. The CDR3 is made up of 15 amino acids. Per germline, CDR1 MNHEY and CDR2 SVGAGI. CDR3 residues: CASSYAPVSYNEQFF. The CDR3 DNA follows: TGTGCCAGCAGTTACGCCCCAGTCTCCTACAATGAGCAGTTCTTC.

The chain employs TRBV15 and TRBJ2-7, with D perhaps TRBD1 (6 bases). The CDR3 contains 14 residues. V gave up 3 bases and J gave up 5 bases, with 14 bases separating them. CDR1 and CDR2 from the germline V gene are LNHNV and YYDKDF (reference sequence). The CDR3 coding sequence is TGTGCCACCAGCAGTGACATCAGGGGACACGAGCAGTACTTC. Translating gives CATSSDIRGHEQYF.

V is TRBV19 and J is TRBJ2-7; D is perhaps TRBD1 (6 bases). The V gene lost 8 bases and the J gene lost 0 bases, with 14 bases spanning the gap. Germline-derived CDR1 and CDR2 are LNHDA and SQIVND (reference sequence). The length of the CDR3 is 14 residues. In nucleotides, the CDR3 is TGTGCCAGTTGGATGGGGGCGAGCTCCTACGAGCAGTACTTC. Translation: CASWMGASSYEQYF. Using reference TRBV19 and TRBJ2-7 for the parts outside the CDR3, the full variable domain is DGGITQSPKYLFRKEGQNVTLSCEQNLNHDAMYWYRQDPGQGLRLIYYSQIVNDFQKGDIAEGYSVSREKKESFPLTVTSAQKNPTAFYLCASWMGASSYEQYFGPGTRLTVT.

The rearrangement joins TRBV21-1 to TRBJ2-7; the table names TRBD1, a call not compared with the DNA. TRBV21-1 is termed a pseudogene. The CDR3 runs to 17 residues. The chain's CDR3 is CASNLSGLTGASYEQYF. For the CDR3, the DNA is TGTGCCAGCAACCTCTCGGGCCTGACAGGGGCTTCCTACGAGCAGTACTTC.

This clone has only one observation. V gene TRBV6-4 combines with J gene TRBJ1-5, with a tentative D call TRBD1 (5 bases). The germline CDR1 and CDR2 sequences are MRHNA and SNTAGT. The V and J ends lost 6 bases and 1 base respectively, with 25 bases between them. The CDR3 length is 19 residues. CDR3 sequence (DNA): TGTGCCAGCAGAGCCGCCCCCCCTAGGACGGACATAAGCAATCAGCCCCAGCATTTT. Amino acids: CASRAAPPRTDISNQPQHF.

This chain connects TRBV5-1 to TRBJ2-1; D remains ambiguous. Germline CDR1 and CDR2: SGHRS and YFSETQ. The length of the CDR3 is 17 residues. V was shortened by 0 bases and J by 3 bases, with 16 bases between the two germline ends. The CDR3 DNA sequence: TGCGCCAGCAGCTTGGTCGCTAGGTCCTCCATCTACAATGAGCAGTTCTTC. It translates to CASSLVARSSIYNEQFF.

This chain uses TRBV10-3 with TRBJ1-2; possible D gene TRBD1, 5 bases. The V gene's germline CDR1 is ENHRY and CDR2 SYGVKD. This CDR3 has 14 amino acids. The ends were cut back, 6 bases at V and 6 bases at J, with 17 bases in the middle. The CDR3 loop reads CAIRTRGAEDGYTF. Here the CDR3 DNA reads TGTGCCATCAGAACCCGCGGGGCGGAAGATGGCTACACCTTC.

In its sample, this clone was seen a few times. This chain links TRBV19 with TRBJ1-1, with 7 bases aligning to TRBD1. This CDR3 has 14 amino acids. Losses at the gene ends were 9 bases for V and 2 bases for J; bases not matched to a gene: 9. In germline, CDR1 is LNHDA, CDR2 SQIVND (reference sequence). CDR3 sequence: CASRRGRSNTEAFF. The CDR3 DNA reads as TGTGCCAGCAGGAGGGGGCGGAGTAACACTGAAGCTTTCTTT.

The rearrangement uses TRBV28 and TRBJ2-1; TRBD2 matches 12 bases. The CDR3 runs 12 residues. CDR1 MDHEN and CDR2 SYDVKM come from the germline V gene. V lost 2 bases to trimming and J lost 14 bases; unmatched junction nucleotides: 1. The DNA for the CDR3 is TGTGCCAGCAGTTTACCTAGCGGGGGGGAGTTCTTC. Protein sequence: CASSLPSGGEFF.

The chain couples TRBV10-3 to TRBJ2-5, with 10 bases that match TRBD2. The DNA end is more similar to TRBJ2-7, so the J call may be wrong. CDR3 length: 15 residues. Germline V lookup: CDR1 ENHRY, CDR2 SYGVKD. The DNA for the CDR3 is TGTGCCATCAGTGAATCCCTAGCGGGAGTCTACGAGCAGTACTTC. Amino acids: CAISESLAGVYEQYF.

V gene TRBV18 combines with J gene TRBJ1-2, with a possible D match to TRBD1 (6 bases). CDR3 size: 15 residues. Germline V gene data show CDR1 as KGHSH and CDR2 as LQKENI. The V end was cut by 1 base, the J end by 3 bases, with 12 bases between. The CDR3 coding sequence is TGTGCCAGCTCACCACAGGGACAAAATTACTATGGCTACACCTTC. It encodes CASSPQGQNYYGYTF.

A few counts support this clone. The chain couples TRBV7-2 to TRBJ2-1, with D possibly matching TRBD2 (7 bases). V lost 5 bases to trimming and J lost 9 bases, with 17 bases between them. From germline, CDR1 is SGHTA and CDR2 FQGNSA. The CDR3 contains 14 residues. The CDR3 DNA reads as TGTGCCAGCAGCGGGGGGAGGGCCAGGGGTGAGCAGTTCTTC. This encodes CASSGGRARGEQFF.

This clone was detected many times. The chain couples TRBV5-6 to TRBJ1-1, with D perhaps TRBD1 (5 bases). Germline CDR1 and CDR2: SGHDT and YYEEEE. The CDR3 consists of 14 residues. The ends were cut back, 2 bases at V and 1 base at J, with 9 bases in the middle. The CDR3 region has the DNA TGTGCCAGCAGCTTTTCAGGGCGGAACACTGAAGCTTTCTTT. The encoded protein is CASSFSGRNTEAFF.